A single T cell receptor (beta chain) is shown here with its context. What it binds is not known. Produced via immunoSEQ multiplex PCR; TCRdb's table is partial and in-frame only. The table shows approximately 65,000 clones, with roughly 88% occurring only once. PRAID combined immunodeficiency and autoinflammation. This specimen comes from a study of stem cell transplantation in POMP-related autoinflammatory disease. As for the study in general: Impaired MHC class I-dependent CD8+ differentiation was hypothesized from defective thymoproteasomes.

Study-wide points: Unique TRB V-J gene pairings were limited in number in patients with PRAID. Across all analyzed T-cell subsets, patients with PRAID tended toward reduced diversity and increased clonality.

Trimming took off 5 bases at V and 2 bases at J, with 9 bases between the two ends. The CDR3 totals 13 residues. Germline V gene data show CDR1 as LNHNV and CDR2 as YYDKDF (reference sequence). Here the sequenced sample was CD4+ T cells from PBMCs, taken after stem cell transplantation. This clonotype originated in a human patient with POMP-related autoinflammation and immune dysregulation (PRAID). Some T cells may possibly be graft donor cells. The rearrangement uses TRBV15 and TRBJ1-1; D is uncertain. This CDR3 is CATSLEGNTEAFF. In DNA, the CDR3 is TGTGCCACCAGCCTGGAGGGAAACACTGAAGCTTTCTTT.